Below are 20 T cell receptor beta chains sequenced from a single sample in a study of HIV-infected patients and healthy controls. About 540 ng RNA was reverse transcribed with alpha and beta constant-region primers. Separate chain-specific third strand synthesis with multiplexing indices produced the alpha and beta libraries. One entry per CDR3 protein, called by TCRdb with MiXCR from the 5' RACE reads. Counted here are 13,000 or so distinct CDR3 sequences, more than 8.5% occurring once; the ten biggest clones make up about 6.8%. No cell fractionation was done, so the repertoire covers all unsorted peripheral blood T cells. Sequenced: blood. The receptor set was obtained from an adult in good health.

This clonotype showed up many times. V is TRBV14 and J is TRBJ2-1; 7 bases are a match to TRBD2. This CDR3 spans 15 amino acids. Germline V CDR1 and CDR2: SGHDN, FVKESK. V gave up 2 bases and J gave up 7 bases; unmatched junction bases: 8. The CDR3 coding sequence is TGTGCCAGCAGCCAACTGGCGGGAGCAGGGAATGAGCAGTTCTTC. Encoded protein: CASSQLAGAGNEQFF. Full variable domain (remainder filled in from reference TRBV14 and TRBJ2-1): EAGVTQFPSHSVIEKGQTVTLRCDPISGHDNLYWYRRVMGKEIKFLLHFVKESKQDESGMPNNRFLAERTGGTYSTLKVQPAELEDSGVYFCASSQLAGAGNEQFFGPGTRLTVL.

At least ten counts were recorded for this clonotype. The chain uses TRBV7-3 and TRBJ2-3; TRBD2 matches 11 bases. Trimming took 5 bases from V and 4 from J; bases not matched to a gene: 17. Per germline, CDR1 SGHTA and CDR2 FQGTGA. This CDR3 region has 19 residues. The CDR3 is CASSAPDPQLAGEADTQYF. The CDR3 nucleotides read TGTGCCAGCAGCGCCCCGGATCCTCAACTAGCGGGAGAAGCAGATACGCAGTATTTT.

In this sample, this clonotype is medium-sized (0.01 to 0.1%). This chain links TRBV7-2 with TRBJ2-5; D gene ambiguous. This CDR3 has 14 residues. Germline loops: CDR1 SGHTA, CDR2 FQGNSA. V dropped 0 bases and J dropped 1 base, with 6 bases sitting between them. The CDR3 is CASSLARAQETQYF. Written as DNA, the CDR3 is TGTGCCAGCAGCTTAGCCCGGGCCCAAGAGACCCAGTACTTC.

This rearrangement joins TRBV18 to TRBJ1-2, with a possible D match to TRBD1 (6 bases). Trimming cost V 2 bases and J 4 bases, with 35 bases left between them. Germline CDR1 is KGHSH and CDR2 is LQKENI. The CDR3 consists of 22 residues. The CDR3: CASSPFQPSEGEIKISSYGYTF. As DNA, the CDR3 is TGTGCCAGCTCACCATTCCAGCCCAGCGAGGGGGAGATAAAAATCTCCAGCTATGGCTACACCTTC.

This clonotype was counted between two and nine times. The chain recombines TRBV27 with TRBJ1-5, with 11 bases aligning to TRBD1. This CDR3 region has 15 residues. Germline lookup yields CDR1 MNHEY and CDR2 SMNVEV (reference sequence). J gave up 4 bases and V 8 bases, and 7 bases lay outside the gene matches. For the CDR3, the DNA is TGTGCCAGCCCACCGGGACAGGGGGTTAATCAGCCCCAGCATTTT. Translation: CASPPGQGVNQPQHF.

The chain joins TRBV7-2 to TRBJ2-2, with D perhaps TRBD1 (5 bases). The V end lost 5 bases, the J end lost 8 bases, and 9 bases lay between the germline ends. The germline V gene encodes CDR1 SGHTA and CDR2 FQGNSA. The CDR3 is made up of 12 amino acids. CDR3 nucleotide sequence: TGTGCCAGCAGCCCACGGACAGGGGAGCTGTTTTTT. Translating it yields CASSPRTGELFF.

This clonotype has ten or more counts. V is TRBV19 and J is TRBJ1-5; TRBD1 aligns across 8 bases. The CDR3 runs 15 residues. CDR1 and CDR2 from the germline V gene are LNHDA and SQIVND (reference sequence). J was trimmed by 6 bases and V by 0 bases; bases with no gene match: 4. The CDR3 protein is CASSIEAGGGQPQHF. As DNA, the CDR3 is TGTGCCAGTAGTATAGAGGCAGGGGGCGGTCAGCCCCAGCATTTT.

This clonotype was detected a few times. V and J are TRBV20-1 and TRBJ2-1, with D possibly being TRBD1 (6 bases). The germline gives CDR1 DFQATT, CDR2 SNEGSKA (reference sequence). The CDR3 loop spans 15 amino acids. V lost 0 bases to trimming and J lost 7 bases, with 16 bases between them. The CDR3 sequence: CSARDLRDNQNEQFF. CDR3 sequence (DNA): TGCAGTGCTAGAGATCTCCGGGACAACCAGAATGAGCAGTTCTTC.

This clonotype is labeled medium-sized. The chain links TRBV12-3 or TRBV12-4 to TRBJ2-1; D is unresolved. Trimming cost V 1 base and J 9 bases, with 10 bases left between them. The CDR3 length is 13 residues. The DNA for the CDR3 is TGTGCCAGCAGTTTAGGAAAGGTTAGTGAGCAGTTCTTC. Amino acids: CASSLGKVSEQFF.

This clonotype was recorded many times. CDR3 loop: CASSLVGGRSLGEQYF. Here the CDR3 DNA reads TGTGCCAGCAGCTTGGTGGGCGGGAGGTCCCTAGGCGAGCAGTACTTC. This rearrangement joins TRBV5-5 to TRBJ2-7, with 8 positions matching TRBD2. This CDR3 comprises 16 residues. CDR1 SGHKS and CDR2 YYEKEE come from the germline V gene (reference sequence). The J segment lost 6 bases and the V segment lost 0 bases, leaving 11 bases of the junction unmatched.

This clonotype was picked up many times. V and J are TRBV11-2 and TRBJ2-7; D unclear. The germline gives CDR1 SGHAT, CDR2 FQNNGV. The CDR3 has 11 amino acids. V dropped 5 bases and J dropped 3 bases, with 5 bases sitting between them. CDR3 residues: CASSPNYEQYF. The CDR3, as DNA: TGTGCCAGCAGCCCCAACTACGAGCAGTACTTC.

This clonotype is deemed medium-sized. The V and J genes are TRBV2 and TRBJ2-1; 10 nucleotides line up with TRBD2. The CDR3 is 15 amino acids. V was clipped by 6 bases and J by 3 bases; unmatched bases: 5. In germline, CDR1 is SNHLY, CDR2 FYNNEI. The chain's CDR3 is CASRGAGGIYNEQFF. The DNA for the CDR3 is TGTGCCAGCAGGGGAGCGGGAGGGATCTACAATGAGCAGTTCTTC.

This clonotype was counted a few times. The CDR3 sequence: CASSLGQGARAFF. DNA for the CDR3: TGTGCCAGCAGTCTAGGACAGGGGGCACGAGCTTTCTTT. The rearrangement links TRBV12-3 or TRBV12-4 to TRBJ1-1, with TRBD1 matching over 11 bases. With 5 bases clipped from V and 10 bases from J, the junction kept 6 bases outside the gene matches. This CDR3 comprises 13 residues.

This clonotype has ten or more counts. The V and J genes are TRBV19 and TRBJ1-5, with TRBD1 matching over 7 bases. CDR1 is LNHDA and CDR2 is SQIVND in the germline V gene (reference sequence). J was trimmed by 5 bases and V by 7 bases; bases with no gene match: 14. This CDR3 is built from 16 residues. The CDR3 region is CASTVAGTVSYQPQHF. The CDR3, as DNA: TGTGCCAGTACCGTGGCCGGGACAGTTTCTTATCAGCCCCAGCATTTT.

The chain combines TRBV5-4 with TRBJ2-7; perhaps TRBD1 as D (6 bases). V lost 4 bases and J 2 bases, leaving 13 bases between the germline ends. The germline V gene has CDR1 SGHNT and CDR2 YYREEE (reference sequence). CDR3 size: 14 residues. Here the CDR3 reads CASSPDSTAYEQYF. For the CDR3, the DNA is TGTGCCAGCAGCCCGGACAGCACAGCCTACGAGCAGTACTTC.

In this sample, this clonotype turned up many times. This chain connects TRBV19 to TRBJ1-3; no clear D gene. The germline CDR1 and CDR2 sequences are LNHDA and SQIVND (reference sequence). The CDR3 is 11 residues long. Trimming took 4 bases from V and 2 from J, leaving 0 bases between them. The CDR3, as DNA: TGTGCCAGTAGTACTGGAAACACCATATATTTT. This sequence encodes CASSTGNTIYF.

This clonotype was seen at least ten times. The V and J genes are TRBV6-6 and TRBJ2-7; D unclear. V lost 1 base to trimming and J lost 1 base, with 5 bases between them. The germline CDR1 and CDR2 sequences are MNHNY and SVGAGI (reference sequence). The CDR3 spans 13 residues. Here the CDR3 reads CASSYFSSYEQYF. The CDR3 bases are TGTGCCAGCAGTTACTTTAGTTCCTACGAGCAGTACTTC.

The chain links TRBV29-1 to TRBJ2-4; TRBD2 is a possible D gene (5 bases). The CDR3 sequence is 12 residues long. Deletions cut 7 bases from V and 1 base from J, with 8 bases between. Germline V gene sequence: CDR1 SQVTM, CDR2 ANQGSEA. The CDR3 DNA reads as TGCAGCGCCGGGGAGGCCAAAAACATTCAGTACTTC. Its protein product is CSAGEAKNIQYF.

At least ten counts were recorded for this clonotype. The chain links TRBV2 to TRBJ2-1; 14 nucleotides match TRBD2. J lost 12 bases, V lost 7 bases, and 11 bases had no gene match. Germline lookup yields CDR1 SNHLY and CDR2 FYNNEI. The CDR3 is 15 amino acids. In DNA form, the CDR3 reads TGTGCCAGCAAAACGGGACTAGCGGGAGTAGGCGGGCAGTTCTTC. The encoded protein is CASKTGLAGVGGQFF. The whole variable domain, remainder taken from reference TRBV2 and TRBJ2-1, is EPEVTQTPSHQVTQMGQEVILRCVPISNHLYFYWYRQILGQKVEFLVSFYNNEISEKSEIFDDQFSVERPDGSNFTLKIRSTKLEDSAMYFCASKTGLAGVGGQFFGPGTRLTVL.

The genes are TRBV7-2 and TRBJ1-3; 8 nucleotides agree with TRBD1. Looked up from germline, CDR1 is SGHTA and CDR2 is FQGNSA. V was pared by 5 bases and J by 3 bases, with 6 bases of the junction left unmatched. There are 15 residues in the CDR3. The CDR3 DNA follows: TGTGCCAGCAGCGGTGGACAGGGTGGTGGAAACACCATATATTTT. It translates to CASSGGQGGGNTIYF.